Listed here is a single TCR beta chain. Its antigen is as yet unknown. This specimen comes from a study of a mutant IDH1 vaccine in newly diagnosed glioma. Study in general: Commencement of vaccination occurred 4-6 weeks following radiotherapy alone, or concurrently with temozolomide cycles.

The sample's time point: week 35, safety follow-up. Vaccine doses each comprised 300 ug of mutant IDH1 20-mer peptide, with topical imiquimod. Sequencing was performed with immunoSEQ multiplex PCR; in TCRdb, only in-frame clones are kept and a portion is missing. The repertoire holds tens of thousands of clones, with 84% as singletons. The CDR3 spans 14 residues. Germline loops: CDR1 LGHNA, CDR2 YSLEER. V dropped 5 bases and J dropped 4 bases, with 14 bases sitting between them. The origin of this receptor is a young woman with glioma. The sequenced sample was PBMCs, obtained from a glioma patient whose treatment included an IDH1 peptide vaccine. This sequence joins TRBV4-3 and TRBJ1-2; tentatively, D is TRBD1 (5 bases). The CDR3 DNA reads TGCGCCAGCAGCGGGGGACGGACGACCTATGGCTACACCTTC. It encodes CASSGGRTTYGYTF.